This T cell receptor beta chain came from a study of T cells after yellow fever vaccination. At least ten counts were recorded for this clonotype. What it recognizes is unknown. The study, taken as a whole, reports: Subsequent booster samples again held most clones from primary vaccination (nearly 98% CD4, roughly 90% CD8). It was the secondary response that reached its peak faster, day 5 versus 15, but it was weaker. Repertoires obtained by FACS sorting could include abundant clonotypes that entered as contaminants from the bulk population.

Template-switching 5'RACE yielded the TCR cDNA; a universal primer site and UMIs were added in the process. TCRdb itself ran the 5' RACE reads through MiXCR, one entry per CDR3 protein. The table has 300,000 to 350,000 distinct CDR3 sequences, roughly 8.4% seen once. Specimen: PBMCs, collected about 41 days after the first yellow fever vaccination. The TCR was taken from a man between 18 and 29 years old who received the YFV17D yellow fever vaccine.

CDR3 amino acids: CSAKGGPLGEQYV. CDR3 in DNA: TGCAGTGCGAAAGGGGGGCCCCTTGGGGAGCAGTACGTC. The gene calls are TRBV20-1 and TRBJ2-7; D could derive from TRBD1 or TRBD2 (6 bases each). This CDR3 is built from 13 residues. Germline CDR1 reads DFQATT; CDR2 reads SNEGSKA (reference sequence). Trimming removed 6 bases at V and 7 bases at J, with 19 bases between.